This T cell receptor (beta chain) was recorded in a study of patients and donors after allogeneic stem cell transplantation. Germline CDR1 and CDR2: DFQATT and SNEGSKA (reference sequence). This CDR3 is built from 13 residues. V was cut by 0 bases and J by 7 bases, with 12 bases left in between. TCRdb reprocessed the RT-PCR reads via MiXCR and lists one record per CDR3 protein. The sample yields 150,000 to 200,000 distinct CDR3 sequences, approximately 25% seen once. This clonotype was picked up many times. The material sequenced was blood, either unsorted or a sorted T cell fraction (not recorded which). The rearrangement joins TRBV20-1 to TRBJ1-1; D may be TRBD1 (5 bases). The clonotype originates from a human donor who was either an allogeneic HSCT recipient or a stem cell or donor lymphocyte infusion donor (not recorded which). It is not recorded whose cells these are; they may come from a transplant donor. CDR3 DNA: TGCAGTGCTAGAGATGTGGGGCGGATTGAAGCTTTCTTT. Translated, it gives CSARDVGRIEAFF.